In this sample, the clone carrying this T cell receptor beta chain turned up a few times. Per the study methods: From reference gene primer amplification, estimates of nucleated cell counts were derived. The table came from immunoSEQ multiplex PCR; TCRdb's copy has only in-frame clones and leaves some out. V and J calls and clone size are given by that table; D and trimming were obtained from the DNA. In the table there are about 250,000 clones, around nine tenths of which are singletons. This record comes from a study of blood T cell repertoires in COVID-19. Study-wide background: There were acute and convalescent COVID-19 samples, and they came from the United States, Italy and Spain. Sources were T cells, B-cell-depleted T cells, or PBMCs; the material itself was cDNA or gDNA.

Per germline, CDR1 SGHDT and CDR2 YYEEEE. The CDR3 consists of 16 residues. Germline trimming cut 2 bases from V and 3 bases from J; bases unmatched to any gene: 8. This chain uses TRBV5-6 with TRBJ2-3, with 8 bases aligning to TRBD2. The origin of this receptor is a man at least 80 years old with acute or convalescent COVID-19. The specimen was peripheral blood. CDR3: CASSFRGGVLTDTQYF. As DNA, the CDR3 is TGTGCCAGCAGCTTTCGGGGGGGAGTATTAACAGATACGCAGTATTTT.